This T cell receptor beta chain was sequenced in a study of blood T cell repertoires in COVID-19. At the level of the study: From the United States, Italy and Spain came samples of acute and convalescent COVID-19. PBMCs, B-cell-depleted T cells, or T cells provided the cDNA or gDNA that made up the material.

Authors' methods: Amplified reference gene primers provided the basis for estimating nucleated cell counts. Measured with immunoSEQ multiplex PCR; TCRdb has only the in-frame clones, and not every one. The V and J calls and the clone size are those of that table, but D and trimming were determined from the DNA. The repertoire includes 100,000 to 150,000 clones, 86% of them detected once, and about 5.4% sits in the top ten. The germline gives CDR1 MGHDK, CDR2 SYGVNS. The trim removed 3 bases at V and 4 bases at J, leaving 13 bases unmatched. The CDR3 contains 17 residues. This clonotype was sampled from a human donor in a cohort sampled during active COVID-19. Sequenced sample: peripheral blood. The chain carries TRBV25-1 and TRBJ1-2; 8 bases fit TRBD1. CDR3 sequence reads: CASSDFRVGQGTYGYTF. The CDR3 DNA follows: TGTGCCAGCAGTGATTTTCGGGTCGGACAGGGTACCTATGGCTACACCTTC.